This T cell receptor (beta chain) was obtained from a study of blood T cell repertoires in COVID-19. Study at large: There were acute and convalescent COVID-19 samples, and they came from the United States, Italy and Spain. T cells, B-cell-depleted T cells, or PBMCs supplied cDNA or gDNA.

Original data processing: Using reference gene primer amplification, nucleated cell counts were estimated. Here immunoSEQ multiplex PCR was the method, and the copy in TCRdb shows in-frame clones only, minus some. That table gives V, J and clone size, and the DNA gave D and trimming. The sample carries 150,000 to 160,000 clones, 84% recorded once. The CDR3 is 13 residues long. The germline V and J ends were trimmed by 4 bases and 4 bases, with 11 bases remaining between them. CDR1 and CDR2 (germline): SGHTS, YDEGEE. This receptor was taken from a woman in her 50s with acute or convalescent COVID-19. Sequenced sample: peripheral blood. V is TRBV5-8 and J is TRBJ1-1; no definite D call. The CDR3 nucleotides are TGTGCCAGCAGCCTTCTGGAGGGCACTGAAGCTTTCTTT. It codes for CASSLLEGTEAFF.